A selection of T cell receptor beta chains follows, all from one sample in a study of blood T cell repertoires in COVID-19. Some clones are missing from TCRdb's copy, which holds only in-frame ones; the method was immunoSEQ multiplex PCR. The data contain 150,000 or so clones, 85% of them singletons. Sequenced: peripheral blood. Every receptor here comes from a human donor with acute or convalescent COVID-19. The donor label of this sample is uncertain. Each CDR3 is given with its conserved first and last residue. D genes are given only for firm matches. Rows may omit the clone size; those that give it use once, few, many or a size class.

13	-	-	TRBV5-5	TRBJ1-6	CASSLDQGTPLHF	TGTGCCAGCAGCTTGGATCAGGGAACCCCCCTCCACTTT
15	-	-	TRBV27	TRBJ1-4	CASSLRTATNEKLFF	TGTGCCAGCAGTTTACGGACAGCAACTAATGAAAAACTGTTTTTT
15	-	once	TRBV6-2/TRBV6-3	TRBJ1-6	CASSYETGGNSPLHF	TGTGCCAGCAGTTACGAGACAGGAGGAAATTCACCCCTCCACTTT
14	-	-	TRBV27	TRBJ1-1	CASSLRGGSTEAFF	TGTGCCAGCAGTTTAAGGGGGGGAAGCACTGAAGCTTTCTTT
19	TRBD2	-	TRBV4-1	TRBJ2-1	CASSQDGGRAGGHWNEQFF	TGCGCCAGCAGCCAAGATGGCGGCCGGGCGGGGGGGCACTGGAATGAGCAGTTCTTC
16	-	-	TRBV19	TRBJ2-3	CASSIWGPTFTDTQYF	TGTGCCAGTAGTATATGGGGCCCAACATTCACAGATACGCAGTATTTT
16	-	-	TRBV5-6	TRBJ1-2	CASSLAGVDFRAGYTF	TGTGCCAGCAGCTTGGCCGGCGTCGACTTCCGAGCGGGCTACACCTTC
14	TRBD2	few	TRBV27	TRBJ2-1	CASTAGSSYNEQFF	TGTGCCAGCACAGCGGGGTCCTCCTACAATGAGCAGTTCTTC
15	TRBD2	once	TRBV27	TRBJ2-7	CASSTIASGGYEQYF	TGTGCCAGCAGTACAATTGCGTCGGGGGGATACGAGCAGTACTTC
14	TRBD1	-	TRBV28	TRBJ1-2	CASSFRTGGSGYTF	TGTGCCAGCAGTTTTAGGACAGGGGGTAGTGGCTACACCTTC
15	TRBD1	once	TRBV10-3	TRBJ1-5	CAISERQGAKQPQHF	TGTGCCATCAGTGAAAGACAGGGGGCAAAACAGCCCCAGCATTTT
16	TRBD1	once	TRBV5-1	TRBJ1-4	CASSFVGQGSNEKLFF	TGCGCCAGCAGCTTTGTCGGACAGGGATCTAATGAAAAACTGTTTTTT
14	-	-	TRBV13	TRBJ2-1	CASSPSLSYNEQFF	TGTGCCAGCAGCCCTTCCCTTTCCTACAATGAGCAGTTCTTC